Listed below are T cell receptor beta chains from one sample, sequenced in a study of T cell responses to AZD1222 COVID-19 vaccine. TCRdb keeps only in-frame clones here, not all; method: immunoSEQ multiplex PCR. The table has roughly 150,000 clones, 90% to 95% seen once. This material consisted of peripheral blood, taken 28 days after the second AZD1222 dose. The receptor source for this set is an adult who received the AZD1222 COVID-19 vaccine. Both conserved end residues are trimmed from each CDR3. The order of the fields is CDR3 protein, J gene, clone size, V gene. The size entry is marked missing in some rows and otherwise reads once, few, many or a size class.

cdr3_aa: ASSPTGFYGYT; j_call: TRBJ1-2; clone_size: .; v_call: TRBV7-2
cdr3_aa: ASSLEGTAYYGYT; j_call: TRBJ1-2; clone_size: .; v_call: TRBV7-9
cdr3_aa: ASSLTGRETQY; j_call: TRBJ2-5; clone_size: .; v_call: TRBV6-5
cdr3_aa: ASSLLAGGPDEQY; j_call: TRBJ2-7; clone_size: once; v_call: TRBV7-9
cdr3_aa: ASSQGQDNSPLH; j_call: TRBJ1-6; clone_size: once; v_call: TRBV5-1
cdr3_aa: ASSLGTGRSPLH; j_call: TRBJ1-6; clone_size: .; v_call: TRBV5-1
cdr3_aa: ASSRGDREKRTGELF; j_call: TRBJ2-2; clone_size: .; v_call: TRBV4-2
cdr3_aa: ASSPTGDFNYGYT; j_call: TRBJ1-2; clone_size: .; v_call: TRBV7-9
cdr3_aa: ASRGLAGYYEQY; j_call: TRBJ2-7; clone_size: .; v_call: TRBV6-5
cdr3_aa: ASSDSAGGASTEAF; j_call: TRBJ1-1; clone_size: .; v_call: TRBV6-4
cdr3_aa: ASSSGQRVKNIQY; j_call: TRBJ2-4; clone_size: .; v_call: TRBV5-1
cdr3_aa: ASSLGTGGTDTQY; j_call: TRBJ2-3; clone_size: .; v_call: TRBV4-1
cdr3_aa: ASSPFRDSNDEQY; j_call: TRBJ2-7; clone_size: .; v_call: TRBV9
cdr3_aa: ASSPDPLSNQPQH; j_call: TRBJ1-5; clone_size: .; v_call: TRBV5-6
cdr3_aa: SVDHTGTAYGYT; j_call: TRBJ1-2; clone_size: .; v_call: TRBV29-1
cdr3_aa: ASSMGGSQETQY; j_call: TRBJ2-5; clone_size: .; v_call: TRBV19
cdr3_aa: ASRALTGPAYEQY; j_call: TRBJ2-7; clone_size: .; v_call: TRBV2
cdr3_aa: ARDRGNTIY; j_call: TRBJ1-3; clone_size: few; v_call: TRBV10-2
cdr3_aa: ASSQSVGLNQPQH; j_call: TRBJ1-5; clone_size: .; v_call: TRBV23-1
cdr3_aa: ASSLPPMGSGGREQY; j_call: TRBJ2-7; clone_size: .; v_call: TRBV5-4
cdr3_aa: ASSSDRIPQPQH; j_call: TRBJ1-5; clone_size: .; v_call: TRBV6-5
cdr3_aa: ASSEKGVRTEAF; j_call: TRBJ1-1; clone_size: .; v_call: TRBV9
cdr3_aa: ASSWGQVPDTQY; j_call: TRBJ2-3; clone_size: once; v_call: TRBV5-1
cdr3_aa: ASSFQGAYTEAF; j_call: TRBJ1-1; clone_size: once; v_call: TRBV13
cdr3_aa: ASSIRTSYEQY; j_call: TRBJ2-7; clone_size: few; v_call: TRBV19
cdr3_aa: ASSDPLTDFYGYT; j_call: TRBJ1-2; clone_size: .; v_call: TRBV25-1
cdr3_aa: ASRGWPRVNTEAF; j_call: TRBJ1-1; clone_size: .; v_call: TRBV6-5
cdr3_aa: AWSLPPSGANVLT; j_call: TRBJ2-6; clone_size: .; v_call: TRBV30
cdr3_aa: ASRRQGASNGELF; j_call: TRBJ2-2; clone_size: .; v_call: TRBV6-5
cdr3_aa: ASSDWDRDYGYT; j_call: TRBJ1-2; clone_size: .; v_call: TRBV10-2
cdr3_aa: ASSLAAPYEQY; j_call: TRBJ2-7; clone_size: .; v_call: TRBV7-2
cdr3_aa: ASSIDLGDGYGYT; j_call: TRBJ1-2; clone_size: .; v_call: TRBV19
cdr3_aa: ASSEYTQGLGSPLH; j_call: TRBJ1-6; clone_size: .; v_call: TRBV6-1
cdr3_aa: ASSLAGKETQY; j_call: TRBJ2-5; clone_size: .; v_call: TRBV7-9
cdr3_aa: ASSLGLTSISYNEQF; j_call: TRBJ2-1; clone_size: .; v_call: TRBV11-2
cdr3_aa: ASSHLNTLAGGPGTGELF; j_call: TRBJ2-2; clone_size: few; v_call: TRBV4-1
cdr3_aa: AISEAQGVLETQY; j_call: TRBJ2-5; clone_size: .; v_call: TRBV10-3
cdr3_aa: ASSLRQGGDQPQH; j_call: TRBJ1-5; clone_size: .; v_call: TRBV2
cdr3_aa: ASTFYQFNSPLH; j_call: TRBJ1-6; clone_size: .; v_call: TRBV2